The clone carrying this T cell receptor beta chain was seen a single time. Data came from immunoSEQ multiplex PCR; TCRdb stores just in-frame clones and leaves some out. In the table there are about 150,000 clones, 91% of which are singletons. Trimming took 1 base from V and 4 from J, leaving 16 bases between them. Germline loops: CDR1 MNHNS, CDR2 SASEGT. The CDR3 has 16 residues. This specimen belongs to a study of T cell responses to AZD1222 COVID-19 vaccine. Sequencing used peripheral blood, obtained 28 days after the second AZD1222 dose. The sequence was obtained from an adult who received the AZD1222 COVID-19 vaccine. V and J are TRBV6-1 and TRBJ1-1; weak D call: TRBD1 (6 bases). The CDR3: CASSEVAGAVLTEAFF. As DNA, the CDR3 is TGTGCCAGCAGTGAAGTAGCGGGGGCGGTTCTCACTGAAGCTTTCTTT.